This T cell receptor (beta chain) was retrieved from a study of T cell responses to AZD1222 COVID-19 vaccine. The study's findings and limits: Donors were mostly white British, more females; clonal diversity possibly underestimated. Repertoires were obtained only post-peak T cell response.

For this clone: Its antigen is still unknown.

The repertoire was sequenced with immunoSEQ multiplex PCR; TCRdb's copy has only in-frame clones and lacks some. The sample lists nearly 110,000 clones, 87% seen once, with roughly 4.3% in the top ten. V was cut by 2 bases and J by 3 bases, with 11 bases left in between. The germline gives CDR1 GTSNPN, CDR2 SVGIG (reference sequence). This CDR3 has 14 amino acids. This TCR was recovered from an adult in good health. This chain joins TRBV30 and TRBJ1-5, with D uncertain. The sample was peripheral blood, taken on day 0 of AZD1222 vaccination. The CDR3 region has the DNA TGTGCCTGGAGTCTCCGGCAGATCAATCAGCCCCAGCATTTT. It is translated as CAWSLRQINQPQHF.